This passage covers 7 T cell receptor beta chains from one sample sequenced in a study of CD8 T cells in ankylosing spondylitis. Broader study findings: Blood of patients with ankylosing spondylitis appeared to be characterized by a TCR beta motif of fewer than 10 highly homologous variants.

One entry per CDR3 protein, called by TCRdb with MiXCR from the 5' RACE reads. The sample has fewer than 750,000 distinct CDR3 sequences; around 17% are singletons. No antigens are known for them. Sequencing was carried out using blood, either unsorted or a sorted T cell fraction (not recorded which). These receptors all stem from a male donor with ankylosing spondylitis.

This clonotype was picked up a small number of times. J is TRBJ2-4 and V is TRBV29-1; 8 bases line up with TRBD1. Germline-derived CDR1 and CDR2 are SQVTM and ANQGSEA. The trim removed 5 bases at V and 0 bases at J, leaving 3 bases unmatched. The CDR3 runs 14 residues. CDR3 DNA: TGCAGCGTTACAGGGGGTCTAGCCAAAAACATTCAGTACTTC. It specifies CSVTGGLAKNIQYF.

CDR3 region: CASSTGSIYNSPLHF. The CDR3, as DNA: TGTGCCAGCAGCACAGGGTCCATTTATAATTCACCCCTCCACTTT. V and J are TRBV7-9 and TRBJ1-6; tentatively, D is TRBD1 (6 bases). Germline loops: CDR1 SEHNR, CDR2 FQNEAQ (reference sequence). Deletions cut 5 bases from V and 4 bases from J, with 12 bases between. CDR3 length: 15 amino acids.

V and J are TRBV4-1 and TRBJ1-2; no firm D call. The V end was cut by 11 bases, the J end by 8 bases, with 24 bases between. This CDR3 has 14 residues. Germline assignment: CDR1 MGHRA and CDR2 YSYEKL. The CDR3, as DNA: TGCGCCTCAGCAGAGGTCAGTACCTCCTCAGGCTACACCTTC. Translating gives CASAEVSTSSGYTF.

This clonotype was seen a handful of times. CDR3 sequence: CASSLEAGGPDTQYF. The CDR3 nucleotides read TGCGCCAGCAGCTTGGAAGCGGGGGGGCCAGATACGCAGTATTTT. The V gene is TRBV5-1, the J gene TRBJ2-3; 10 bases are shared with TRBD2. Germline lookup yields CDR1 SGHRS and CDR2 YFSETQ. Germline trimming cut 0 bases from V and 4 bases from J; bases unmatched to any gene: 2. The CDR3 loop spans 15 amino acids.

The chain links TRBV11-1 to TRBJ2-5; the D gene is possibly TRBD1 (8 bases). Germline CDR1 is SGHAT and CDR2 is FQDESV (reference sequence). Trimming shortened V by 5 bases and J by 2 bases, and 27 bases separated the two germline ends. The CDR3 runs to 19 residues. CDR3 DNA: TGTGCCAGCAGCGGTCATGGACAGGGAGGGGAATTGGGGCAAGAGACCCAGTACTTC. Protein sequence: CASSGHGQGGELGQETQYF. The full variable domain, with the rest looked up from reference TRBV11-1 and TRBJ2-5, is EAEVAQSPRYKITEKSQAVAFWCDPISGHATLYWYRQILGQGPELLVQFQDESVVDDSQLPKDRFSAERLKGVDSTLKIQPAELGDSAMYLCASSGHGQGGELGQETQYFGPGTRLLVL.

This clonotype has only a few counts. The chain combines TRBV12-3 or TRBV12-4 with TRBJ2-1, with D perhaps given as TRBD1 or TRBD2 (7 bases each). The V and J ends lost 6 bases and 5 bases respectively, with 20 bases between them. This CDR3 is 16 amino acids long. The CDR3 DNA reads TGTGCCAGCAGCGAAGGGAGGGGGCAACGAAACAATGAGCAGTTCTTC. Protein product: CASSEGRGQRNNEQFF.

This clonotype showed up many times. Germline is not matched at one junction end, which may reflect a read error. V is TRBV5-1 and J is TRBJ2-7; D unclear. CDR3 length: 13 amino acids. Germline CDR1 SGHRS, CDR2 YFSETQ. The CDR3, as DNA: TGTGCCAGCAGTTTGGGTGGGACCTACGAGCAGTACTTC. It codes for CASSLGGTYEQYF.